Sequencing of this T cell receptor beta chain was carried out in a study of CD8 T cells in Susac syndrome. Random hexamers were used to reverse transcribe about 0.5 to 1 ug of RNA. The amplification used immunoSEQ multiplex PCR on TCR beta CDR3; it spanned 54 Vbeta and 13 Jbeta. TCRdb fed the immunoSEQ multiplex PCR reads into MiXCR, producing one record per CDR3 protein. The table shows about 200,000 distinct CDR3 sequences, with 85% to 95% occurring only once. V dropped 5 bases and J dropped 5 bases, with 13 bases sitting between them. CDR3 length: 14 amino acids. The germline V gene has CDR1 SGHAT and CDR2 FQNNGV. Sequencing of TCR beta covered CD8+ and CD4+ T cells obtained from blood. TEMRA cells were FACS-enriched, while CD8+ and CD4+ T cells were negatively isolated.

The chain employs TRBV11-2 and TRBJ1-5; D possibly corresponds to TRBD1 (5 bases). The source of this sequence is a human donor in good health. The specimen sequenced was CD4+ T cells from PBMCs. Written as DNA, the CDR3 is TGTGCCAGCAGCCCCTTCGGGGGGTATCAGCCCCAGCATTTT. This codes for CASSPFGGYQPQHF.